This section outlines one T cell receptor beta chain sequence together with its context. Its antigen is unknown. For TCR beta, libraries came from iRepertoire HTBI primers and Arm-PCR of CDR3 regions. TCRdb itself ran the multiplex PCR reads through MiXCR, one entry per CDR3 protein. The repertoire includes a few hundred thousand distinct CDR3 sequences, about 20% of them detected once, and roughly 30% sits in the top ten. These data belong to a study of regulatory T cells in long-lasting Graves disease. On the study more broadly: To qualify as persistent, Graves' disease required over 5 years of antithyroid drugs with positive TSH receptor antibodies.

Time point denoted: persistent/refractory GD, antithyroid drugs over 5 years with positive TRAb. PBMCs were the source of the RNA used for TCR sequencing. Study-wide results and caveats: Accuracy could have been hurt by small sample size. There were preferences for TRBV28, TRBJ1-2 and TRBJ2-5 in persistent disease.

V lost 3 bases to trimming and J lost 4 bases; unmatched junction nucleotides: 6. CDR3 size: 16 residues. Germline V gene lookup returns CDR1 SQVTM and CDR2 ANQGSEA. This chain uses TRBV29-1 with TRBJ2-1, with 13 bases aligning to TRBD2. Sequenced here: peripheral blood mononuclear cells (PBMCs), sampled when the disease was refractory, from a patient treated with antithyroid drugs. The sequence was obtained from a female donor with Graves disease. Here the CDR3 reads CSVEGTSGKSYNEQFF. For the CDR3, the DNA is TGCAGCGTTGAGGGGACTAGCGGGAAATCTTACAATGAGCAGTTCTTC.